Listed here are 30 T cell receptor beta chains from one sample, sequenced in a study of response to subunit inactivated influenza vaccine. TCRdb ran MiXCR on the RT-PCR reads and lists one entry per CDR3 protein. The sample shows 650,000 or so distinct CDR3 sequences, approximately 14% of them seen only once. The sample consisted of PBMCs from blood, taken around 14 days before vaccination. The receptors derive from a man between 50 and 59 years old who received an inactivated influenza vaccine.

The rearrangement uses TRBV20-1 and TRBJ2-5, with D unresolved. CDR1 is DFQATT, CDR2 SNEGSKA, per germline (reference sequence). V was pared by 3 bases and J by 2 bases, with 10 bases between. The CDR3 contains 13 residues. Here the CDR3 DNA reads TGCAGTGCTAGTGGTGCAGTACAAGAGACCCAGTACTTC. This encodes CSASGAVQETQYF.

This chain connects TRBV6-5 to TRBJ2-5; 7 positions agree with TRBD2. CDR1 is MNHEY, CDR2 SVGAGI, per germline. Trimming took 0 bases from V and 5 from J; bases not matched to a gene: 6. CDR3 length: 15 amino acids. DNA of the CDR3: TGTGCCAGCAGTTACTCGGGCAGGGAGGGGGAGACCCAGTACTTC. Its translation is CASSYSGREGETQYF.

CDR3 protein: CASSQGGLGQPQHF. The DNA of the CDR3 is TGTGCCAGCTCGCAGGGGGGGTTAGGTCAGCCCCAGCATTTT. This sequence joins TRBV18 and TRBJ1-5, with 7 bases aligning to TRBD1. After removal of 6 bases from V and 6 bases from J, the junction contained 8 bases not matched to a gene. Germline CDR1 is KGHSH and CDR2 is LQKENI. This CDR3 has 14 amino acids.

This clonotype has just a few counts. The rearrangement links TRBV28 to TRBJ2-7, with a tentative D call TRBD1 (6 bases). The CDR3 extends over 15 amino acids. The ends were cut back, 4 bases at V and 3 bases at J, with 16 bases in the middle. Germline V gene lookup returns CDR1 MDHEN and CDR2 SYDVKM. The CDR3 loop is CASSSEDSPRYEQYF. The DNA for the CDR3 is TGTGCCAGCAGTTCCGAGGACAGCCCGCGCTACGAGCAGTACTTC.

The rearrangement joins TRBV28 to TRBJ2-5, with a tentative D call TRBD2 (6 bases). This CDR3 is built from 16 residues. CDR1 MDHEN and CDR2 SYDVKM come from the germline V gene. With 6 bases removed from V and 2 bases from J, the gap between germline ends came to 19 bases. CDR3 coding DNA: TGTGCCAGCAGAGGACTACGGGCCTCCGAACAAGAGACCCAGTACTTC. This sequence encodes CASRGLRASEQETQYF. Together with reference TRBV28 and TRBJ2-5, the CDR3 gives the full variable domain: DVKVTQSSRYLVKRTGEKVFLECVQDMDHENMFWYRQDPGLGLRLIYFSYDVKMKEKGDIPEGYSVSREKKERFSLILESASTNQTSMYLCASRGLRASEQETQYFGPGTRLLVL.

This clonotype was seen only a few times. This chain uses TRBV6-1 with TRBJ2-7, with 8 bases aligning to TRBD2. Germline CDR1 and CDR2: MNHNS and SASEGT. The CDR3 totals 14 residues. Trimming cost V 6 bases and J 4 bases; bases outside gene matches: 8. The CDR3 is CASSRGGDQYEQYF. Here the CDR3 DNA reads TGTGCCAGCAGCCGGGGGGGGGATCAATACGAGCAGTACTTC.

This clonotype was counted ten times or more. J is TRBJ2-1 and V is TRBV11-3; perhaps TRBD2 as D (5 bases). CDR1 and CDR2 from the germline V gene are SGHNT and YENEEA. The CDR3 extends over 14 amino acids. The V gene lost 5 bases and the J gene lost 6 bases, with 14 bases spanning the gap. The CDR3 reads CASSQTLVPNEQFF. The CDR3 region has the DNA TGTGCCAGCAGCCAAACACTAGTTCCCAATGAGCAGTTCTTC. Full variable domain (rest looked up from reference TRBV11-3 and TRBJ2-1): EAGVVQSPRYKIIEKKQPVAFWCNPISGHNTLYWYLQNLGQGPELLIRYENEEAVDDSQLPKDRFSAERLKGVDSTLKIQPAELGDSAVYLCASSQTLVPNEQFFGPGTRLTVL.

This clonotype was recorded at least ten times. The chain employs TRBV6-4 and TRBJ2-1; D is ambiguous. The germline gives CDR1 MRHNA, CDR2 SNTAGT. V was clipped by 4 bases and J by 9 bases, with 13 bases between them. The CDR3 is 13 amino acids. The CDR3 bases are TGTGCCAGCAGTGCCGAAACCCTTGGTGAGCAGTTCTTC. Its protein product is CASSAETLGEQFF.

Only a few counts were recorded for this clonotype. The V call is TRBV11-2, the J call TRBJ2-2; TRBD2 is a possible D gene (5 bases). Germline CDR1 is SGHAT and CDR2 is FQNNGV. The length of the CDR3 is 16 residues. The V and J ends lost 8 bases and 1 base respectively, with 17 bases between them. The CDR3 coding sequence is TGTGCCAGCCGGACTCGCGAAAACGTGAACACCGGGGAGCTGTTTTTT. This encodes CASRTRENVNTGELFF.

V and J are TRBV5-6 and TRBJ2-5; D may be TRBD1 (5 bases). This CDR3 contains 15 residues. Trimming removed 0 bases at V and 2 bases at J, with 11 bases between. Germline V gene data show CDR1 as SGHDT and CDR2 as YYEEEE. CDR3 residues: CASSLEVQGQETQYF. Written as DNA, the CDR3 is TGTGCCAGCAGCTTGGAAGTGCAGGGACAAGAGACCCAGTACTTC. The full variable domain, its missing parts supplied by reference TRBV5-6 and TRBJ2-5, is DAGVTQSPTHLIKTRGQQVTLRCSPKSGHDTVSWYQQALGQGPQFIFQYYEEEERQRGNFPDRFSGHQFPNYSSELNVNALLLGDSALYLCASSLEVQGQETQYFGPGTRLLVL.

The table lists this clonotype with a few counts. The chain uses TRBV6-1 and TRBJ2-5; a weak D match, TRBD2 (6 bases). Between the trimmed V and J ends, which lost 7 bases and 2 bases, there was a span of 17 bases. Germline CDR1 MNHNS, CDR2 SASEGT. The CDR3 is 15 amino acids. The CDR3 nucleotides read TGTGCCAGCAACCCGAGGGCTAGCGTGCAAGAGACCCAGTACTTC. This encodes CASNPRASVQETQYF.

The chain is built from TRBV5-1 and TRBJ2-7, with a possible D match to TRBD2 (5 bases). V gave up 3 bases and J gave up 6 bases, with 16 bases separating them. The V gene's germline CDR1 is SGHRS and CDR2 YFSETQ. The CDR3 consists of 14 residues. CDR3 sequence reads: CASSYGNAAGEQYF. The CDR3 DNA sequence: TGCGCCAGCAGCTACGGAAACGCCGCGGGCGAGCAGTACTTC.

The chain carries TRBV5-6 and TRBJ2-1, with a weak D call TRBD2 (5 bases). With 3 bases removed from V and 5 bases from J, the gap between germline ends came to 9 bases. CDR1 and CDR2 from the germline V gene are SGHDT and YYEEEE. The CDR3 loop spans 13 amino acids. The CDR3 bases are TGTGCCAGCAGCTCCGGGGTAAACAATGAGCAGTTCTTC. Translated: CASSSGVNNEQFF.

This chain links TRBV5-5 with TRBJ2-7; D remains ambiguous. The V end was cut by 0 bases, the J end by 0 bases, with 13 bases between. This CDR3 has 16 residues. Per germline, CDR1 SGHKS and CDR2 YYEKEE (reference sequence). The CDR3 nucleotides read TGTGCCAGCAGCTTGGAACCCCACAGTGGCTCCTACGAGCAGTACTTC. Protein sequence: CASSLEPHSGSYEQYF.

In this sample, this clonotype turned up a few times. The V gene is TRBV20-1, the J gene TRBJ2-7; tentative D call: TRBD1 (7 bases). Trimming took off 8 bases at V and 0 bases at J, with 11 bases between the two ends. Germline V CDR1 and CDR2: DFQATT, SNEGSKA (reference sequence). This CDR3 contains 12 residues. The CDR3 DNA reads as TGCAGTATCAGGGGGGTCTCCTACGAGCAGTACTTC. The encoded protein is CSIRGVSYEQYF.

This clonotype was seen more than once but under ten times. This chain connects TRBV10-3 to TRBJ1-2; possibly TRBD1 for D (5 bases). The CDR3 is 14 residues long. The V end was cut by 7 bases, the J end by 8 bases, with 20 bases between. Germline-derived CDR1 and CDR2 are ENHRY and SYGVKD. The CDR3 DNA sequence: TGTGCCATCACCCAGGGAGAAAGGTTTGGAGGCTACACCTTC. It codes for CAITQGERFGGYTF.

A few counts support this clonotype. The chain uses TRBV25-1 and TRBJ2-1; perhaps TRBD2 as D (6 bases). CDR1 is MGHDK, CDR2 SYGVNS, per germline. CDR3 length: 18 amino acids. V was trimmed by 4 bases and J by 0 bases, leaving 19 bases between them. CDR3 nucleotides: TGTGCCAGCAGTGCACACACCGGGCGGGGTAGCTCCTACAATGAGCAGTTCTTC. This sequence encodes CASSAHTGRGSSYNEQFF.

There are many counts of this clonotype. This chain connects TRBV27 to TRBJ1-5, with D unclear. CDR1 is MNHEY, CDR2 SMNVEV, per germline (reference sequence). The CDR3 is made up of 13 amino acids. Between the trimmed V and J ends, which lost 6 bases and 4 bases, there was a span of 10 bases. The CDR3 region is CASSLQSNQPQHF. CDR3 bases: TGTGCCAGCAGCCTTCAGAGTAATCAGCCCCAGCATTTT.

The chain carries TRBV7-2 and TRBJ2-5; TRBD2 matches 8 bases. The V gene's germline CDR1 is SGHTA and CDR2 FQGNSA. There are 16 residues in the CDR3. Losses at the gene ends were 0 bases for V and 0 bases for J; bases not matched to a gene: 3. The CDR3 DNA is TGTGCCAGCAGCTTAGCCGGCGGGGGGTACCAAGAGACCCAGTACTTC. This codes for CASSLAGGGYQETQYF.

In this sample, this clonotype turned up many times. The genes are TRBV14 and TRBJ2-1; 9 bases map to TRBD2. V was pared by 4 bases and J by 2 bases, with 6 bases of the junction left unmatched. This CDR3 contains 16 residues. The germline CDR1 and CDR2 sequences are SGHDN and FVKESK. The CDR3 loop reads CASSRMTSGAYNEQFF. CDR3 coding DNA: TGTGCCAGCAGCCGAATGACTAGCGGAGCCTACAATGAGCAGTTCTTC.

The rearrangement uses TRBV4-1 and TRBJ1-1, with D tentatively TRBD1 (6 bases). Trimming stripped 5 bases from V and 3 bases from J, with 16 bases between. The CDR3 loop spans 15 amino acids. Germline loops: CDR1 MGHRA, CDR2 YSYEKL. In DNA form, the CDR3 reads TGCGCCAGCAGCTTACAGGGTTTTATGGACACTGAAGCTTTCTTT. Translating it yields CASSLQGFMDTEAFF.

The chain employs TRBV5-1 and TRBJ2-3, with TRBD2 identical over 11 bases. Germline V CDR1 and CDR2: SGHRS, YFSETQ. This CDR3 has 17 amino acids. V was pared by 4 bases and J by 5 bases, with 12 bases of the junction left unmatched. CDR3 sequence (DNA): TGCGCCAGCAGCCCCCGACCTCTAGCGGGGGGAATAGATACGCAGTATTTT. It encodes CASSPRPLAGGIDTQYF. The full variable domain, in which reference TRBV5-1 and TRBJ2-3 provide the parts outside the CDR3, is KAGVTQTPRYLIKTRGQQVTLSCSPISGHRSVSWYQQTPGQGLQFLFEYFSETQRNKGNFPGRFSGRQFSNSRSEMNVSTLELGDSALYLCASSPRPLAGGIDTQYFGPGTRLTVL.

This clonotype was picked up many times. The gene calls are TRBV7-9 and TRBJ1-1; D perhaps matches TRBD1 (5 bases). V was shortened by 5 bases and J by 1 base, with 8 bases between the two germline ends. Per germline, CDR1 SEHNR and CDR2 FQNEAQ (reference sequence). The CDR3 is made up of 13 amino acids. The chain's CDR3 is CASSTGQNTEAFF. As DNA, the CDR3 is TGTGCCAGCAGCACCGGACAGAACACTGAAGCTTTCTTT. The full variable domain, in which reference TRBV7-9 and TRBJ1-1 provide the parts outside the CDR3, is DTGVSQNPRHKITKRGQNVTFRCDPISEHNRLYWYRQTLGQGPEFLTYFQNEAQLEKSRLLSDRFSAERPKGSFSTLEIQRTEQGDSAMYLCASSTGQNTEAFFGQGTRLTVV.

This sequence joins TRBV4-3 and TRBJ2-5; no definite D call. CDR1 LGHNA and CDR2 YSLEER come from the germline V gene. CDR3 length equals 14 residues. V was trimmed by 1 base and J by 0 bases, leaving 6 bases between them. CDR3 in amino acids: CASSQVVYQETQYF. The CDR3, as DNA: TGCGCCAGCAGCCAAGTGGTGTACCAAGAGACCCAGTACTTC.

The CDR3 DNA sequence: TGTGCCAGCAGTTACAGGGTGACGAACACTGAAGCTTTCTTT. Translated, it gives CASSYRVTNTEAFF. The V call is TRBV27, the J call TRBJ1-1; weak D call: TRBD1 (6 bases). The germline V and J ends were trimmed by 4 bases and 1 base, with 10 bases remaining between them. CDR3 size: 14 residues. CDR1 is MNHEY and CDR2 is SMNVEV in the germline V gene (reference sequence).

This clonotype was observed a handful of times. V gene TRBV5-1 combines with J gene TRBJ2-1; D possibly corresponds to TRBD2 (7 bases). This CDR3 has 15 residues. Germline V lookup: CDR1 SGHRS, CDR2 YFSETQ. The V and J ends lost 1 base and 10 bases respectively, with 18 bases between them. This chain's CDR3 is CASSLNGGRPWEQFF. DNA of the CDR3: TGCGCCAGCAGCTTGAACGGGGGGCGGCCTTGGGAGCAGTTCTTC.

The chain is built from TRBV18 and TRBJ2-6; no definite D call. V lost 4 bases, J lost 0 bases, and 7 bases lay in between. Germline V CDR1 and CDR2: KGHSH, LQKENI. There are 15 residues in the CDR3. The chain's CDR3 is CASSQYGSGANVLTF. The CDR3 DNA follows: TGTGCCAGCTCACAATACGGCTCTGGGGCCAACGTCCTGACTTTC.

The chain uses TRBV10-3 and TRBJ1-1, with TRBD1 as a possible D gene (5 bases). CDR1 is ENHRY and CDR2 is SYGVKD in the germline V gene. The CDR3 covers 14 residues. Trimming removed 7 bases from V and 4 bases from J, with 16 bases in between. The CDR3 loop is CAIKERTRGTEAFF. The CDR3 region has the DNA TGTGCCATCAAGGAGAGGACAAGGGGCACTGAAGCTTTCTTT.

This clonotype turned up a few times. The CDR3 nucleotides are TGTGCCAGCAGCCAACAACACTGGGGGGTCGGGTCCTACAATGAGCAGTTCTTC. Protein: CASSQQHWGVGSYNEQFF. The chain couples TRBV4-2 to TRBJ2-1, with D possibly being TRBD2 (6 bases). Germline V gives CDR1 LGHNA, CDR2 YNFKEQ. The V gene lost 2 bases and the J gene lost 1 base, with 18 bases spanning the gap. The CDR3 extends over 18 amino acids.

The J gene is TRBJ2-3, the V gene TRBV7-8, with a tentative D call TRBD2 (6 bases). Germline assignment: CDR1 SGHVS and CDR2 FQNEAQ. The CDR3 contains 15 residues. Deletions cut 1 base from V and 5 bases from J, with 13 bases between. This CDR3 reads CASSLGDFPLDTQYF. For the CDR3, the DNA is TGTGCCAGCAGCTTAGGGGACTTCCCCTTAGATACGCAGTATTTT.